These T cell receptor beta chains were read from a single sample in a study of cytomegalovirus exposure and HLA in healthy donors. Only in-frame clones appear in the TCRdb table, and some are missing; sequencing was by immunoSEQ multiplex PCR. The sample records 150,000 to 190,000 clones, approximately 77% being singletons. Sequenced input: PBMCs. All receptors derive from a man younger than 35 in good health and CMV-seronegative. Both conserved end residues are part of each CDR3. The order of the fields is J gene, V gene, clone size, CDR3 length, D gene, CDR3 DNA, CDR3 protein. A D gene is named only where the DNA matches it firmly. Rows give clone size only sometimes, using once, few, many, or a class for an expanded clone.

J: TRBJ1-3
V: TRBV28
size: -
length: 14
D: TRBD1
DNA: TGTGCCAGTCGAACAGGGGGCGCAGGAAACACCATATATTTT
CDR3: CASRTGGAGNTIYF

J: TRBJ2-7
V: TRBV9
size: -
length: 14
D: -
DNA: TGTGCCAGCAGCCCTGACAGGCGTCCCGAGGAGCAGTACTTC
CDR3: CASSPDRRPEEQYF

J: TRBJ2-7
V: TRBV9
size: -
length: 16
D: TRBD2
DNA: TGTGCCAGCAGCGCCCTTCTGGGTGGACTAGGAATCGAGCAGTACTTC
CDR3: CASSALLGGLGIEQYF

J: TRBJ1-3
V: TRBV5-4
size: few
length: 15
D: -
DNA: TGTGCCAGCAGCCAGGGCGGGAGCTCTGGAAACACCATATATTTT
CDR3: CASSQGGSSGNTIYF

J: TRBJ2-7
V: TRBV19
size: -
length: 15
D: TRBD1
DNA: TGTGCCAGTAGTATAGATCAGGGGGCGGCCGACGAGCAGTACTTC
CDR3: CASSIDQGAADEQYF

J: TRBJ1-2
V: TRBV10-3
size: -
length: 15
D: -
DNA: TGTGCCATCAGTGAATCGGCAGGGACTAGCTATGGCTACACCTTC
CDR3: CAISESAGTSYGYTF

J: TRBJ2-7
V: TRBV2
size: once
length: 12
D: -
DNA: TGTGCCAGCACGGACAGTCCCTACGAGCAGTACTTC
CDR3: CASTDSPYEQYF

J: TRBJ1-3
V: TRBV2
size: -
length: 14
D: TRBD1
DNA: TGTGCCAGCAGTGAGGGCAGGGGGTGGAACACCATATATTTT
CDR3: CASSEGRGWNTIYF

J: TRBJ1-2
V: TRBV10-1
size: -
length: 15
D: -
DNA: TGCGCCAGCAGTGAGGGAACAGGGCTCAACTCTGGCTACACCTTC
CDR3: CASSEGTGLNSGYTF

J: TRBJ2-1
V: TRBV5-3
size: once
length: 20
D: -
DNA: TGTGCCAGAAGTTACAGGGGAAGGGAGCTTGTGGGGGGCCAACACAATGAGCAGTTCTTC
CDR3: CARSYRGRELVGGQHNEQFF

J: TRBJ2-5
V: TRBV7-2
size: -
length: 13
D: -
DNA: TGTGCCAGCAGCGGGACTCATCGGGAGACCCAGTACTTC
CDR3: CASSGTHRETQYF

J: TRBJ1-2
V: TRBV19
size: -
length: 14
D: -
DNA: TGTGCCAGTAGTATCCGGGTGTCCCTCTATGGCTACACCTTC
CDR3: CASSIRVSLYGYTF

J: TRBJ2-5
V: TRBV19
size: -
length: 15
D: TRBD1
DNA: TGTGCCAGTAATAAAGGGGGCGCGAGCCAAGAGACCCAGTACTTC
CDR3: CASNKGGASQETQYF

J: TRBJ1-2
V: TRBV21-1
size: -
length: 14
D: -
DNA: TGTGCCAGCAGCAAGGGCAGCATTAACTATGGCTACACCTTC
CDR3: CASSKGSINYGYTF

J: TRBJ1-6
V: TRBV6-5
size: once
length: 16
D: TRBD1
DNA: TGTGCCAGCAGTTACTCACAGGGGGCAGATAATTCACCCCTCCACTTT
CDR3: CASSYSQGADNSPLHF